The subject of this entry is one T cell receptor (beta chain). This sample is part of a study of cytomegalovirus exposure and HLA in healthy donors. PCR used 60 Vbeta primers and 13 Jbeta primers. The data were produced by immunoSEQ multiplex PCR, yet TCRdb's version contains in-frame clones alone and is incomplete. Of 70,000 to 80,000 clones listed, approximately 81% were seen once; the top ten hold roughly 8.9%. The CDR3 has 13 amino acids. Germline V gives CDR1 LNHDA, CDR2 SQIVND (reference sequence). The chain has TRBV19 and TRBJ2-5; tentatively, D is TRBD1 (6 bases). The J call is uncertain, as TRBJ2-7 better fits the DNA end. This TCR was recovered from a woman between 35 and 50 years old in good health and CMV-seropositive. The specimen sequenced was PBMCs. The CDR3 coding sequence is TGTGCCAGTAGCCGGGACATCGCCTACGAGCAGTACTTC. It encodes CASSRDIAYEQYF.